This T cell receptor (beta chain) was captured in a study of shared clonotypes between healthy human individuals. Trimming cost V 4 bases and J 2 bases, with 14 bases left between them. CDR3 size: 16 residues. Germline V gene data show CDR1 as MGHRA and CDR2 as YSYEKL. Concerning this clone: Its target is unknown.

Study conclusions and caveats: Estimated richness was generally greater in naive than memory subsets. Deeper or shallower sequencing was expected to change how clonotypes are shared among donors.

TCRdb's table, derived via immunoSEQ multiplex PCR, lists solely in-frame clones and lacks some. The sample carries some 350,000 clones, about 74% recorded once. The chain uses TRBV4-1 and TRBJ2-2; tentative D call: TRBD1 (6 bases). The source material was memory CD4+ T cells sorted from blood. As to subset: CD45RA-negative fraction. This clonotype originated in a man aged 25 to 40 in good health. CDR3 sequence reads: CASSPLGGSNTGELFF. DNA for the CDR3: TGCGCCAGCAGCCCTTTAGGGGGAAGTAACACCGGGGAGCTGTTTTTT.